The rows below give T cell receptor beta chains drawn from one sample of a study of Ad26.COV2.S vaccination and SARS-CoV-2 variants. Clones were read by immunoSEQ multiplex PCR, and TCRdb kept only the in-frame ones, dropping some. The repertoire holds approximately 300,000 clones, around 85% seen once, with 2% to 2.5% in the top ten. The material was peripheral blood, obtained in a trial of Ad26.COV2.S vaccine versus placebo. These receptors came from a person aged 18 to 59 who received the Ad26.COV2.S COVID-19 vaccine or a placebo. The CDR3 runs from the conserved cysteine through the conserved F or W. The order of the fields is J gene, D gene, clone size, V gene, CDR3 protein, CDR3 DNA. The D gene is left open where the match is weak. Clone size is stated in some rows and not others, as once, few, many or a class when expanded.

TRBJ2-7 TRBD1 . TRBV5-6 CASSDLKFDRAEQYF TGTGCCAGCAGCGACCTCAAATTCGACAGGGCCGAGCAGTACTTC
TRBJ2-1 . . TRBV16 CASSRGMRGYNEQFF TGTGCCAGCAGCCGAGGCATGAGGGGGTACAATGAGCAGTTCTTC
TRBJ2-3 TRBD1 . TRBV18 CASSPRTGESTDTQYF TGTGCCAGCTCACCTCGGACAGGGGAGAGCACAGATACGCAGTATTTT
TRBJ1-1 . few TRBV7-3 CASSLKGDTEAFF TGTGCCAGCAGCTTAAAGGGGGACACTGAAGCTTTCTTT
TRBJ1-2 TRBD1 . TRBV5-6 CASSLGGSYGYTF TGTGCCAGCAGCTTAGGGGGCTCGTATGGCTACACCTTC
TRBJ2-5 . . TRBV12-3/TRBV12-4 CASGLVPETQYF TGTGCCAGCGGCCTCGTCCCAGAGACCCAGTACTTC
TRBJ1-6 . . TRBV7-3 CASSSGWGSPLHF TGTGCCAGCAGTTCAGGGTGGGGTTCACCCCTCCACTTT
TRBJ2-2 . . TRBV18 CASSPPFGRTTGELFF TGTGCCAGCTCACCACCATTCGGGCGGACCACCGGGGAGCTGTTTTTT
TRBJ2-1 . . TRBV7-3 CASSSETPYNEQFF TGTGCCAGCAGCTCCGAGACACCCTACAATGAGCAGTTCTTC
TRBJ1-5 . . TRBV21-1 CASNPRVLSADQPQHF TGTGCCAGCAACCCCAGGGTCTTATCCGCCGATCAGCCCCAGCATTTT
TRBJ2-2 . . TRBV3-1/TRBV3-2 CASSRHDSTNTGELFF TGTGCCAGCAGCCGACATGACTCGACGAACACCGGGGAGCTGTTTTTT
TRBJ1-1 . . TRBV7-9 CASSLVGDSEAFF TGTGCCAGCAGCTTAGTAGGGGACTCTGAAGCTTTCTTT
TRBJ2-7 . . TRBV27 CASRRVDYEQYF TGTGCCAGCAGACGGGTGGACTACGAGCAGTACTTC
TRBJ2-3 . . TRBV2 CASSSGTYGTDTQYF TGTGCCAGCAGTTCCGGGACTTACGGCACAGATACGCAGTATTTT
TRBJ2-7 TRBD2 . TRBV6-2/TRBV6-3 CASSLAGGAIYEQYF TGTGCCAGCAGTCTAGCGGGGGGGGCTATCTACGAGCAGTACTTC
TRBJ2-3 TRBD2 once TRBV5-1 CASSQGLASTDTQYF TGCGCCAGCAGCCAGGGACTAGCAAGCACAGATACGCAGTATTTT
TRBJ1-3 . . TRBV19 CASSIRFVTGSGNTIYF TGTGCCAGTAGTATACGGTTCGTAACGGGCTCTGGAAACACCATATATTTT
TRBJ2-1 . . TRBV5-1 CASSPTAGSYNEQFF TGCGCCAGCAGCCCCACGGCGGGTAGTTACAATGAGCAGTTCTTC
TRBJ2-1 . . TRBV21-1 CASSKAGASGGAFNEQFF TGTGCCAGCAGCAAAGCTGGGGCTAGCGGGGGGGCATTCAATGAGCAGTTCTTC
TRBJ1-2 . . TRBV18 CASSPSRESTYGYTF TGTGCCAGCTCACCCTCCAGGGAGAGTACCTATGGCTACACCTTC
TRBJ2-2 . few TRBV7-3 CASSSRLGEGPGELFF TGTGCCAGCAGCTCTAGACTAGGAGAAGGTCCCGGGGAGCTGTTTTTT
TRBJ2-3 . . TRBV14 CASSQVVNTDTQYF TGTGCCAGCAGCCAAGTAGTCAACACAGATACGCAGTATTTT
TRBJ1-2 . few TRBV28 CASLPGSFNYGYTF TGTGCCTCCCTCCCGGGCAGTTTCAACTATGGCTACACCTTC
TRBJ1-1 . . TRBV4-1 CASSQAGRELNTEAFF TGCGCCAGCAGCCAAGCGGGACGCGAGTTGAACACTGAAGCTTTCTTT
TRBJ1-4 TRBD1 few TRBV11-2 CASSLDRGNEKLFF TGTGCCAGCAGCCTGGACAGGGGGAATGAAAAACTGTTTTTT
TRBJ1-2 . . TRBV29-1 CSVEWDTNYGYTF TGCAGCGTTGAATGGGATACTAACTATGGCTACACCTTC